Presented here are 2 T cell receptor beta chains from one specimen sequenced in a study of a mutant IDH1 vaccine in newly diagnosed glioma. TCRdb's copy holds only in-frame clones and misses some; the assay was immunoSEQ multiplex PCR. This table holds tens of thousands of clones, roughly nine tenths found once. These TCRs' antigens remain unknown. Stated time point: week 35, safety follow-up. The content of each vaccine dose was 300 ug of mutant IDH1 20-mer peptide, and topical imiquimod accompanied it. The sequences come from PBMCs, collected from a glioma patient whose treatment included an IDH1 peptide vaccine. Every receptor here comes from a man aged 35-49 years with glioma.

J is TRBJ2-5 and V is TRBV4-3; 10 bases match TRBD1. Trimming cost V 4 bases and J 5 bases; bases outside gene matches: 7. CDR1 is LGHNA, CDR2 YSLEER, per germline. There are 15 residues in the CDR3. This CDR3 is CASSLDRGLTETQYF. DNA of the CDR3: TGCGCCAGCAGCCTCGACAGGGGGCTAACGGAGACCCAGTACTTC.

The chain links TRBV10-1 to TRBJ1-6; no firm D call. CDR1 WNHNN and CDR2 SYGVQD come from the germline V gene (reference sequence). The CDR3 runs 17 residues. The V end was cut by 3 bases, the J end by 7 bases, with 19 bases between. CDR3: CASSDGLRLVVNSPLHF. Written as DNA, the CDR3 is TGCGCCAGCAGTGATGGGCTGAGGTTGGTTGTGAATTCACCCCTCCACTTT.